The entry that follows covers one T cell receptor (beta chain) sequence. The antigen is not known. The source of the sample is a study of lymphopenia after photon versus proton radiotherapy. Study outcomes and limitations: Under photons, naive T cells and diversity fell while effector/memory populations rose.

Clones were read by immunoSEQ multiplex PCR, and TCRdb kept only the in-frame ones, dropping some. Here the sample spans under 25,000 clones, 85% being singletons. CDR3 length: 13 amino acids. CDR1 and CDR2 from the germline V gene are LNHNV and YYDKDF (reference sequence). V was shortened by 2 bases and J by 7 bases, with 11 bases between the two germline ends. This receptor was obtained from a man aged 60-69 years with pancreatic cancer. V usage is TRBV15 and J usage is TRBJ1-1; D is undetermined. Sequenced material: peripheral blood, taken from a patient treated with photon-based radiotherapy. CDR3 DNA: TGTGCCACCAGCAGAAAGACGACCATTGAAGCTTTCTTT. It encodes CATSRKTTIEAFF.